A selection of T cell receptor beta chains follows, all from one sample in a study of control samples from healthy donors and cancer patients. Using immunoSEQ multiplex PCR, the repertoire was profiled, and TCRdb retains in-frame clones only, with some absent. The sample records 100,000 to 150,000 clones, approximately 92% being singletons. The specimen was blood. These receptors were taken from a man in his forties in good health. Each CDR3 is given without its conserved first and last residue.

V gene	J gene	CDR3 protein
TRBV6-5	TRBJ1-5	ASSYSPGQPQH
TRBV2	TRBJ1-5	ASSAGPFQPQH
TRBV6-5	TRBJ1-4	ASRPGQGNEKLF
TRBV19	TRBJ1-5	ASSPYNQPQH
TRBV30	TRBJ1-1	AWSPGHRNTEAF
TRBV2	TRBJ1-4	ASNIPGTGGEKLF
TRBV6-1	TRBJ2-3	ASSEGNSPDTQY
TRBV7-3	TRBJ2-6	ASSPGLGQGAPGANVLT
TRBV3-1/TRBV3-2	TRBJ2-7	ASSQYGAPGGEQY
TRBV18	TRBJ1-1	ASSPTNRPNTEAF
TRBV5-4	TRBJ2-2	ASRTSGGSPNTGELF
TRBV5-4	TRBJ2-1	ASSLGGGATYNEQF
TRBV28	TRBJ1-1	ASGPRLGAF
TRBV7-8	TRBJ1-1	ASSQAMNTEAF
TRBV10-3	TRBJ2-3	AISAPGGSTDTQY
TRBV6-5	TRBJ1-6	ARASDPDSPLH
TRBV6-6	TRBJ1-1	ASSFRTEPRAF
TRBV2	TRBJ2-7	ASGSEIEQY
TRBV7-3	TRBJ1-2	ASSLTGGGGNGYT
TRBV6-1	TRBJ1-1	ASSDSLGAEAF
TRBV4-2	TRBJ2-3	ASSRETGGQDTQY
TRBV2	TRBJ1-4	ASRSASEKLF
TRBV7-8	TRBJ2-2	ASSLLDFGGANTGELF
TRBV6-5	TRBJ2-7	ASKGSGQGHEQY
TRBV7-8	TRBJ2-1	ASSTREGNEQF
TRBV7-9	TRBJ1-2	ASSGIGGDYGYT
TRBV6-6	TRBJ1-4	ASRILDRGGEKLF
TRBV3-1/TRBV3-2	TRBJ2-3	ASSQRGGLSTDTQY
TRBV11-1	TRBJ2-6	ASSPSSGAGANVLT
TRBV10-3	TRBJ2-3	ATRTSGGRNTDTQY
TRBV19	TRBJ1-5	ASSNPGQGYNQPQH
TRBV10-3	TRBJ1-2	AISRQGRDGYT
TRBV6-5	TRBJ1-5	ASSLLGRKDQPQH
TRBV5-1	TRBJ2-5	ASSGGQGIETQY
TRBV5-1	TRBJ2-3	ASSTTGTRPTDTQY
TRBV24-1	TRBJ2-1	ATSAIGAKEQF
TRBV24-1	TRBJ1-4	ATSERQGGKLF
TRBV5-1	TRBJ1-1	ASSSIGGGTEAF
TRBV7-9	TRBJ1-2	ASSLGRGYT
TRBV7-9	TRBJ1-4	ASSFNPKHRFGNEKLF
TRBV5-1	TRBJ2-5	ASSLAGTSGETQY
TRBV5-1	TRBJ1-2	ASSGDNRGYGYT
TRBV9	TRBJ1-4	ASSEPLNGLKKRTNEKLF
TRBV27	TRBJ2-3	ASSLSASVDTQY
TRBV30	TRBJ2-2	AWTAVVSGELF
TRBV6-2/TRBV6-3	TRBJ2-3	ASSARDRRIRGSTDTQY
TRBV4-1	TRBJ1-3	ASSQDPFSGNTIY
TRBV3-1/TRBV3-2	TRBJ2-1	ASTSGGGSYNEQF
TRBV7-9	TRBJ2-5	ASSKRSVQETQY
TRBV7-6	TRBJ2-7	ASSPTGGATYEQY
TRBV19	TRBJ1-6	ASSAGGGHSPLH
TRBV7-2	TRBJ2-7	ASSLGLASYEQY
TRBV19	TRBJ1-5	ASSIDEVTGYRQPQH
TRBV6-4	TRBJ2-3	ASSLDRGTDTQY
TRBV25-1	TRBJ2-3	ASRTQTGLPTDTQY